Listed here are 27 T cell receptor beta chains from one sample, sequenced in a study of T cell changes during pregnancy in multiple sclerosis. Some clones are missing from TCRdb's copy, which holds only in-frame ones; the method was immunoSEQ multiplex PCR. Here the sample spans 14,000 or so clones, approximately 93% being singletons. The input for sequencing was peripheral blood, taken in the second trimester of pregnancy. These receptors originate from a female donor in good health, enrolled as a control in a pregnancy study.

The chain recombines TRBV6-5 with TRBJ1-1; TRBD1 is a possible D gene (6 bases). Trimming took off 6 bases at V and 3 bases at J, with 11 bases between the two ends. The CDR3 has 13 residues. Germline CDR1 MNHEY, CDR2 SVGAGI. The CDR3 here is CASSTQGDTEAFF. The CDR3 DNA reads TGTGCCAGCAGCACACAGGGAGACACTGAAGCTTTCTTT.

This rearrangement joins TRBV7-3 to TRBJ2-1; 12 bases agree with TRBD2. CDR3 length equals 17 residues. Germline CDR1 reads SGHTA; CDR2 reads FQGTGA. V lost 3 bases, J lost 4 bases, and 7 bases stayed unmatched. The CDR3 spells CASSFSLAGGAYNEQFF. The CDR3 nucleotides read TGTGCCAGCAGCTTTTCCCTAGCGGGAGGGGCTTACAATGAGCAGTTCTTC.

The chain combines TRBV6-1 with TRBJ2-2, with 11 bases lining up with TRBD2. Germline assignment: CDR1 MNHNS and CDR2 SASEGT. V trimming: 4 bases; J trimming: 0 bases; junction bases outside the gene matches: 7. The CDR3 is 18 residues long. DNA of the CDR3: TGTGCCAGCAGTGCTGGGGGACTAGCGGCCTCGAACACCGGGGAGCTGTTTTTT. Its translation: CASSAGGLAASNTGELFF.

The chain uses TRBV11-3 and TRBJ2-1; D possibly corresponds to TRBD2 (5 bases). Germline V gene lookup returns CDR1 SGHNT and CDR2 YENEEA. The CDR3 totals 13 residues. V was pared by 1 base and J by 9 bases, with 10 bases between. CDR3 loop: CASSLGLAGEQFF. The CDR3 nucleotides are TGTGCCAGCAGCTTAGGGCTAGCTGGTGAGCAGTTCTTC.

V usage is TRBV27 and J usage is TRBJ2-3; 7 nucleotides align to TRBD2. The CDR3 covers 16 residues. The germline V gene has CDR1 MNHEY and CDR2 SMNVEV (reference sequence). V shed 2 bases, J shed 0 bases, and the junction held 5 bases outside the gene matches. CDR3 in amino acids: CASSLRRGSSTDTQYF. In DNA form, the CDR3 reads TGTGCCAGCAGTTTACGGCGCGGGAGTAGCACAGATACGCAGTATTTT.

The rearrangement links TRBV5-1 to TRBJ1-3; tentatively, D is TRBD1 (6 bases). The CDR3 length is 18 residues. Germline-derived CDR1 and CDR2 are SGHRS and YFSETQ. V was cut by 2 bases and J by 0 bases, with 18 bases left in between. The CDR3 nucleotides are TGCGCCAGCAGCTTTGGCCCTGGAGGGGGGGGCTCTGGAAACACCATATATTTT. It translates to CASSFGPGGGGSGNTIYF.

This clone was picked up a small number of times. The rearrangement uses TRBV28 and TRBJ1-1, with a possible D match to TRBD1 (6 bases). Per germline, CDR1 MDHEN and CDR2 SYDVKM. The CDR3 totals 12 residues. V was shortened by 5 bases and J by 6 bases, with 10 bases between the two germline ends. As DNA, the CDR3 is TGTGCCAGCAGTCTACAGGGATCTGAAGCTTTCTTT. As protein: CASSLQGSEAFF.

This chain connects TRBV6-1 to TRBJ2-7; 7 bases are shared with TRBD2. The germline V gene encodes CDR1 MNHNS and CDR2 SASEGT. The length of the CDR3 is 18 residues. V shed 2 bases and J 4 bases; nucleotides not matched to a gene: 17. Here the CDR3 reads CASSELLSPAGVEYEQYF. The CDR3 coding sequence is TGTGCCAGCAGTGAACTCTTGTCCCCGGCGGGAGTTGAGTACGAGCAGTACTTC.

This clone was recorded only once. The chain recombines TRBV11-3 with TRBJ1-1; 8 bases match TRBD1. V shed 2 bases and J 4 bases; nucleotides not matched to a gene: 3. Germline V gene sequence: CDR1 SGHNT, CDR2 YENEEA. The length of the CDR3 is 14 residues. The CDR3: CASSLQGASTEAFF. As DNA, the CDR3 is TGTGCCAGCAGCTTACAGGGGGCTAGCACTGAAGCTTTCTTT.

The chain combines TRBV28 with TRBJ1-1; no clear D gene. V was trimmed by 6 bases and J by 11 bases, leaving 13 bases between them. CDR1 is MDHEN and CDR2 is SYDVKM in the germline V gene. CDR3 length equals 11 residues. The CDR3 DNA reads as TGTGCCAGCAGCCCGCGGGGAGGTGCTTTCTTT. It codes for CASSPRGGAFF.

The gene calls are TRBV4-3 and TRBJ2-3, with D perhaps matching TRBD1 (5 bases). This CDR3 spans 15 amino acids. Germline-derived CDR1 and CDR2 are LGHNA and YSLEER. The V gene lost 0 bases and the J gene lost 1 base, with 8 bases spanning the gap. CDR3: CASSQEGRGTDTQYF. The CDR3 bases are TGCGCCAGCAGCCAAGAGGGCAGGGGCACAGATACGCAGTATTTT.

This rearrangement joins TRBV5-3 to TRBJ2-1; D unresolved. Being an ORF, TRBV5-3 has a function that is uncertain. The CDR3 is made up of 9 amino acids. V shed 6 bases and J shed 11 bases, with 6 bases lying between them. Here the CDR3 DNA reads TGTGCCAGAATCCTCCAGCAGTTCTTC. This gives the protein CARILQQFF.

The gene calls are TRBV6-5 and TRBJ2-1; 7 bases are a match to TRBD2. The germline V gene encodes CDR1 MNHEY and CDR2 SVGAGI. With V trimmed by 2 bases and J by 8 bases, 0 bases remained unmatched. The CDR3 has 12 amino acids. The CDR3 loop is CASSYRGDEQFF. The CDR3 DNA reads TGTGCCAGCAGTTACCGGGGGGATGAGCAGTTCTTC.

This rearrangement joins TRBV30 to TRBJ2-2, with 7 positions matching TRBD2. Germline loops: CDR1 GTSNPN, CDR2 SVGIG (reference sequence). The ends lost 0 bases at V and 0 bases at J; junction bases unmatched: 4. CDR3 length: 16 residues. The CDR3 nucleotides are TGTGCCTGGAGTGTGGGGCGGGGGACGAACACCGGGGAGCTGTTTTTT. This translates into CAWSVGRGTNTGELFF.

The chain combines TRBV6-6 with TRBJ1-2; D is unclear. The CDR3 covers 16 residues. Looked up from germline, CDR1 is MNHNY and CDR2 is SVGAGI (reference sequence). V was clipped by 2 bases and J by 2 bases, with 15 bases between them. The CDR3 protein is CASSYTQLPLNYGYTF. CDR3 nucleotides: TGTGCCAGCAGTTACACACAGTTGCCCCTCAACTATGGCTACACCTTC.

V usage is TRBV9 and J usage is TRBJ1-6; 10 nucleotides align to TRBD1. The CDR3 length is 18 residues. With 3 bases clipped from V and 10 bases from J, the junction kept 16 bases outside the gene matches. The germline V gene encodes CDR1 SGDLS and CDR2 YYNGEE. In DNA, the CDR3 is TGTGCCAGCAGCGACCCCCGGGACAGGGGACTTGCGGACTCACCCCTCCACTTT. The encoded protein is CASSDPRDRGLADSPLHF.

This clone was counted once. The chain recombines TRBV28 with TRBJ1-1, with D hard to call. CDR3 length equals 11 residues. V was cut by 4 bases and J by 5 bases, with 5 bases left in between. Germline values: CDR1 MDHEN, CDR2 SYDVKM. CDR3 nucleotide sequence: TGTGCCAGCAGTTCCCTTACTGAAGCTTTCTTT. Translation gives CASSSLTEAFF.

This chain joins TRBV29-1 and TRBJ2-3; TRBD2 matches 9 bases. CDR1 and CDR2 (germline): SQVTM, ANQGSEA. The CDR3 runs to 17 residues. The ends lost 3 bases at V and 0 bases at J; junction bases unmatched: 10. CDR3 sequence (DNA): TGCAGCGTTGATGATAGCGGGAGAAGTTCTAGCACAGATACGCAGTATTTT. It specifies CSVDDSGRSSSTDTQYF.

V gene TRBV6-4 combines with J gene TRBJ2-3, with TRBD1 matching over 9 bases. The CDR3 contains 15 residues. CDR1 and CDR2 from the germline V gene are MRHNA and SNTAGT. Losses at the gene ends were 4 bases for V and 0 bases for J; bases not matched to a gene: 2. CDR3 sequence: CASSAGTGSTDTQYF. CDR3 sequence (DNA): TGTGCCAGCAGTGCCGGGACAGGGAGCACAGATACGCAGTATTTT.

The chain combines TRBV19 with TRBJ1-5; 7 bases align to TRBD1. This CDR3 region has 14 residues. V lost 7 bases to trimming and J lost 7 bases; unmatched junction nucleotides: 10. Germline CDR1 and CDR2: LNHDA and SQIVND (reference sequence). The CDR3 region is CASTSDRRDQPQHF. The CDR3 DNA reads TGTGCCAGTACCTCGGACAGGAGGGACCAGCCCCAGCATTTT.

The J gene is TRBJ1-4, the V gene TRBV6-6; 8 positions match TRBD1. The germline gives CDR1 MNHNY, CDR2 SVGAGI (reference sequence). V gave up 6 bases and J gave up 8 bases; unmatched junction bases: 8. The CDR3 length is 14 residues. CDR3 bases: TGTGCCAGCAGCCCAGGGGGCGCGAGGGAAAAACTGTTTTTT. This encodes CASSPGGAREKLFF.

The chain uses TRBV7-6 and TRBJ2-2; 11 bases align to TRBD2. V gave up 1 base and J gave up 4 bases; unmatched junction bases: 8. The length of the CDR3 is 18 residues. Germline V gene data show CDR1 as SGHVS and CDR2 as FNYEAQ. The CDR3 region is CASSLGTSGSQRTGELFF. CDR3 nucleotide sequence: TGTGCCAGCAGCTTAGGAACTAGCGGGAGTCAGCGCACCGGGGAGCTGTTTTTT.

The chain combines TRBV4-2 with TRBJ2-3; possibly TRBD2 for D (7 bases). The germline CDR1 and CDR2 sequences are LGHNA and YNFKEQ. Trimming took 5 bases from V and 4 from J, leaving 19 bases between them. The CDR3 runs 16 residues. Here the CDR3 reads CASSGGARGEADTQYF. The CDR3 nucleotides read TGTGCCAGCAGCGGGGGGGCCCGGGGGGAGGCAGATACGCAGTATTTT.

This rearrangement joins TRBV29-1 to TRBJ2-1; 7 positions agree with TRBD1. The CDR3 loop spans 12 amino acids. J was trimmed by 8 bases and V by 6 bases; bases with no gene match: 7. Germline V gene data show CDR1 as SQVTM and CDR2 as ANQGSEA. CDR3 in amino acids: CSVTSDRHEQFF. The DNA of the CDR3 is TGCAGCGTGACTTCGGACAGGCATGAGCAGTTCTTC.

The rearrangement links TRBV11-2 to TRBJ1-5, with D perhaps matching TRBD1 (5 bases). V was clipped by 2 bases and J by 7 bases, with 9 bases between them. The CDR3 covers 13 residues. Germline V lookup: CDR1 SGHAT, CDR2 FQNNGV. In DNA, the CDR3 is TGTGCCAGCAGCTTAAGGCAGGGCCAGCCCCAGCATTTT. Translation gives CASSLRQGQPQHF. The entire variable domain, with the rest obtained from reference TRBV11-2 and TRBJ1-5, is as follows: EAGVAQSPRYKIIEKRQSVAFWCNPISGHATLYWYQQILGQGPKLLIQFQNNGVVDDSQLPKDRFSAERLKGVDSTLKIQPAKLEDSAVYLCASSLRQGQPQHFGDGTRLSIL.

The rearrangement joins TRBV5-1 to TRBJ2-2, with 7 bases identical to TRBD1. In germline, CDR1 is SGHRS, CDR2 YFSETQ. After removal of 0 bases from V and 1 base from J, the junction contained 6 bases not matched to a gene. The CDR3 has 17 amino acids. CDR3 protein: CASSLGPRTGNTGELFF. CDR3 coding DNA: TGCGCCAGCAGCTTGGGACCTCGGACAGGGAACACCGGGGAGCTGTTTTTT.

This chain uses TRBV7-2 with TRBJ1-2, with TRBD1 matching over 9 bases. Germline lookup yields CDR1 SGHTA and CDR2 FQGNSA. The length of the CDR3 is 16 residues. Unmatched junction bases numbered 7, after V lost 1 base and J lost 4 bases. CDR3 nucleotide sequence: TGTGCCAGCAGCTTAGAGCCGGGACAGGGCGGCTATGGCTACACCTTC. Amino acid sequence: CASSLEPGQGGYGYTF.